This T cell receptor beta chain was obtained from a study of blood T cell repertoires in COVID-19. Study summary: Donors in the United States, Italy and Spain gave samples during acute or convalescent COVID-19.

Worth noting for this clone: The sample carries other DNA sequences with the same CDR3.

Here immunoSEQ multiplex PCR was the method, and the copy in TCRdb shows in-frame clones only, minus some. Altogether 250,000 or so clones are present, approximately 86% being singletons, with the ten largest covering approximately 10%. The CDR3 sequence is 13 residues long. Trimming took off 0 bases at V and 1 base at J, with 4 bases between the two ends. CDR1 is SGHRS, CDR2 YFSETQ, per germline. This clonotype was obtained from a man in his forties with active or convalescent COVID-19. The genes are TRBV5-1 and TRBJ1-1; D not certain. Sequenced input: peripheral blood. The CDR3 protein is CASSLGGNTEAFF. The CDR3 bases are TGCGCCAGCAGCTTGGGAGGGAACACTGAAGCTTTCTTT.